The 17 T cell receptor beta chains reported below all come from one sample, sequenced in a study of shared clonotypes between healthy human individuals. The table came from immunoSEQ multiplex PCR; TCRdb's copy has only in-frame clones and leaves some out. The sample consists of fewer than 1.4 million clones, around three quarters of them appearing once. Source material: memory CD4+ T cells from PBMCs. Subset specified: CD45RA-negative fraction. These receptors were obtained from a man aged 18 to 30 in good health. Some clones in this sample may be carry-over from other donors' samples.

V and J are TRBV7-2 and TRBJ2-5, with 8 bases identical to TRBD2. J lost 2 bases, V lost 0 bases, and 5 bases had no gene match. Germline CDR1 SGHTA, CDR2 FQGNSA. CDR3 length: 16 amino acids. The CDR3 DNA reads TGTGCCAGCAGCTTAGCGATAAGCGGGAGTCAAGAGACCCAGTACTTC. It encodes CASSLAISGSQETQYF.

The CDR3 sequence is CASSQDNRPNTEAFF. The CDR3 DNA sequence: TGCGCCAGCAGCCAAGATAACAGGCCGAACACTGAAGCTTTCTTT. The V call is TRBV4-1, the J call TRBJ1-1; D possibly corresponds to TRBD1 (5 bases). The CDR3 totals 15 residues. Per germline, CDR1 MGHRA and CDR2 YSYEKL. V lost 0 bases and J lost 1, with 9 bases in between.

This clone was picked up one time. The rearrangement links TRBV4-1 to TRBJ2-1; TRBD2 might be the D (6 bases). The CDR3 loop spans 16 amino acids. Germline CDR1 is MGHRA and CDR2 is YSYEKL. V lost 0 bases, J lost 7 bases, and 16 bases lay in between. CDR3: CASSQDPGRRVNEQFF. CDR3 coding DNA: TGCGCCAGCAGCCAAGATCCGGGGCGGAGGGTTAATGAGCAGTTCTTC.

The CDR3 nucleotides read TGCGCCAGCAGCCAAGATCGTATAGCGGGAGGCAGCACAGATACGCAGTATTTT. Encoded protein: CASSQDRIAGGSTDTQYF. The chain uses TRBV4-3 and TRBJ2-3; 10 nucleotides align to TRBD2. Germline trimming cut 0 bases from V and 0 bases from J; bases unmatched to any gene: 6. Germline V gives CDR1 LGHNA, CDR2 YSLEER. CDR3 length: 18 amino acids.

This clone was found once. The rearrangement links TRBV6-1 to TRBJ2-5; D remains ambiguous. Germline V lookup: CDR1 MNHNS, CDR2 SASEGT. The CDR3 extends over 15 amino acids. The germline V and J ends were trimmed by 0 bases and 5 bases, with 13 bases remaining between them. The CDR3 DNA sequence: TGTGCCAGCAGTGAAGCGAAGGCAGGTGAGGAGACCCAGTACTTC. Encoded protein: CASSEAKAGEETQYF.

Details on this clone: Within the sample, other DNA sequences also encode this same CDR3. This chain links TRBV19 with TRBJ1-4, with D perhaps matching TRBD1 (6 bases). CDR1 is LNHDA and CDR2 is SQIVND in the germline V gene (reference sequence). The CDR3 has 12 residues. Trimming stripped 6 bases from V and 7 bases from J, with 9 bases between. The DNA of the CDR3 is TGTGCCAGTAGCATCAGGGGTGAAAAACTGTTTTTT. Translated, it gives CASSIRGEKLFF.

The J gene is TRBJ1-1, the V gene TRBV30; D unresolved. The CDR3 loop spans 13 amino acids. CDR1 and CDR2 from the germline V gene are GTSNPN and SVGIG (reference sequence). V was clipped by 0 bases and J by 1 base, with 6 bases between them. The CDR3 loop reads CAWSVVGNTEAFF. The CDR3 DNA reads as TGTGCCTGGAGTGTGGTAGGGAACACTGAAGCTTTCTTT.

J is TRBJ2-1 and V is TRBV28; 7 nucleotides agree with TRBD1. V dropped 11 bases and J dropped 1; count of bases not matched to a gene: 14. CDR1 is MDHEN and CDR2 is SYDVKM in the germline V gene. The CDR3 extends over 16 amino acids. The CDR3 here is CASQVRGIPSYNEQFF. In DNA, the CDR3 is TGTGCCTCCCAAGTCAGGGGGATCCCTTCCTACAATGAGCAGTTCTTC.

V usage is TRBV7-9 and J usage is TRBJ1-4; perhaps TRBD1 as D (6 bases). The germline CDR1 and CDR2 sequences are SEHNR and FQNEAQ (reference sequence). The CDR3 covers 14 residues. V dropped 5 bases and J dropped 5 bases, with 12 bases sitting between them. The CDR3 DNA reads TGTGCCAGCAGCCCGGACAGATGGAATGAAAAACTGTTTTTT. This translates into CASSPDRWNEKLFF.

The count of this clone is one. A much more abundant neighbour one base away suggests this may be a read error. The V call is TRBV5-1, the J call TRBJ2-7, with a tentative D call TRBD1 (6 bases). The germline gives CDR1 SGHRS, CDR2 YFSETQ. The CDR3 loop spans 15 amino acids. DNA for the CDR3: TGCGCCAGCAGCTCCAGTGGGACATCCACCTACGAGCAGTGCTTC. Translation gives CASSSSGTSTYEQCF.

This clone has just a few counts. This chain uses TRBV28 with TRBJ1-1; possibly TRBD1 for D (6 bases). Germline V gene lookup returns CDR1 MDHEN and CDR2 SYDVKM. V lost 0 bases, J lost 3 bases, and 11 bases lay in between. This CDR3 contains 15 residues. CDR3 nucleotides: TGTGCCAGCAGTTTATGGGACAGTGGGGACACTGAAGCTTTCTTT. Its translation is CASSLWDSGDTEAFF.

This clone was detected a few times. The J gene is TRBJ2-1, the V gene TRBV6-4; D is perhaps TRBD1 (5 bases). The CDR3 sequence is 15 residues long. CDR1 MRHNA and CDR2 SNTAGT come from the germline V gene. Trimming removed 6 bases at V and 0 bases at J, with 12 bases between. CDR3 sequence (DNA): TGTGCCAGCAGAGAGCAGGGCAGCTCCTACAATGAGCAGTTCTTC. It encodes CASREQGSSYNEQFF.

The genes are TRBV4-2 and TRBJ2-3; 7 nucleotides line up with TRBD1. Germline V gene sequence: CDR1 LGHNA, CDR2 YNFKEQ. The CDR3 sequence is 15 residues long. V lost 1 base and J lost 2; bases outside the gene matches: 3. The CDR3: CASSQVGQYTDTQYF. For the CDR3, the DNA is TGTGCCAGCAGCCAAGTGGGACAGTACACAGATACGCAGTATTTT.

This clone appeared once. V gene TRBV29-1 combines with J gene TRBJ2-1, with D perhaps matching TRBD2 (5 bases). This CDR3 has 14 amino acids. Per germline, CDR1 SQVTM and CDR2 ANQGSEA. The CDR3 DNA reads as TGCATCCGGACCGAGGGTCGGGTCAAGGGAGAGCAGTTCTTC. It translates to CIRTEGRVKGEQFF.

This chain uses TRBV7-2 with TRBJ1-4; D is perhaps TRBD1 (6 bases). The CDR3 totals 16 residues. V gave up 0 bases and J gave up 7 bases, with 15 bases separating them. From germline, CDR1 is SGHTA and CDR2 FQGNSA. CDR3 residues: CASSLARGAGSEKLFF. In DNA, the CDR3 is TGTGCCAGCAGCTTAGCGCGGGGGGCGGGTAGTGAAAAACTGTTTTTT.

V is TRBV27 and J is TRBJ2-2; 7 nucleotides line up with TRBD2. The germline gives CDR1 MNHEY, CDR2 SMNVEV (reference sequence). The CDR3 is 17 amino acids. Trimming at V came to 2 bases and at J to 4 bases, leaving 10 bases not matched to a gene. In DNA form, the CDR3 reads TGTGCCAGCAGTTTAAATTTTCCAGCGGGAAGCACCGGGGAGCTGTTTTTT. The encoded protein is CASSLNFPAGSTGELFF.

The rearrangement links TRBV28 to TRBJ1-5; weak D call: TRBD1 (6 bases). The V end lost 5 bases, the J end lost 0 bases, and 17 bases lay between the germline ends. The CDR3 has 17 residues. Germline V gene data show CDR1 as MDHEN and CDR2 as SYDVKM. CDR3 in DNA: TGTGCCAGCAGTCCCGGCGGGGCGGGACATAGCAATCAGCCCCAGCATTTT. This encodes CASSPGGAGHSNQPQHF.